Listed below are T cell receptor beta chains from one sample, sequenced in a study of cytomegalovirus exposure and HLA in healthy donors. Generated by immunoSEQ multiplex PCR, the TCRdb table keeps only in-frame clones and is missing some. The data hold 140,000 to 150,000 clones, with 70% to 85% observed a single time. What was sequenced was PBMCs. These receptors all stem from a man aged 40-49 years in good health and CMV-seronegative. Both conserved end residues are part of each CDR3. D genes are given only for firm matches. Clone size, where shown, is once, few, many, or a class for clones that have expanded.

d_gene	abundance	v_gene	j_gene	len	CDR3aa	CDR3nt
NA	NA	TRBV15	TRBJ2-3	18	CATSSPGSAARGPDTQYF	TGTGCCACCAGCAGCCCCGGGAGCGCGGCTAGGGGTCCAGATACGCAGTATTTT
TRBD2	NA	TRBV2	TRBJ2-3	21	CASSGGHGPPRGNLGTDTQYF	TGTGCCAGCAGTGGGGGTCACGGTCCCCCGCGGGGGAATCTAGGCACAGATACGCAGTATTTT
NA	NA	TRBV27	TRBJ2-4	15	CASSLGGPKQGIQYF	TGTGCCAGCAGTTTGGGGGGGCCTAAACAGGGCATTCAGTACTTC
TRBD2	NA	TRBV9	TRBJ2-7	22	CASSVAPLPGLAGIEGPYEQYF	TGTGCCAGCAGCGTAGCTCCCTTACCGGGACTAGCGGGAATTGAGGGCCCCTACGAGCAGTACTTC
TRBD1	few	TRBV2	TRBJ2-2	16	CASSSGTGPNTGELFF	TGTGCCAGCAGTTCCGGGACAGGCCCGAACACCGGGGAGCTGTTTTTT
NA	once	TRBV19	TRBJ2-3	13	CASSMSGTDTQYF	TGTGCCAGTAGTATGTCGGGAACAGATACGCAGTATTTT
TRBD2	NA	TRBV7-9	TRBJ2-1	17	CASSQPITSGPYNEQFF	TGTGCCAGCAGCCAACCCATTACTAGCGGACCTTACAATGAGCAGTTCTTC
NA	few	TRBV5-4	TRBJ2-3	15	CASSFGASQTDTQYF	TGTGCCAGCAGCTTTGGGGCTAGTCAGACTGATACGCAGTATTTT
NA	once	TRBV4-3	TRBJ1-1	16	CASSQVGGRMNTEAFF	TGCGCCAGCAGCCAAGTCGGGGGGCGGATGAACACTGAAGCTTTCTTT
NA	NA	TRBV27	TRBJ1-2	12	CASSRGGSGYTF	TGTGCCAGCAGTAGGGGTGGCTCCGGCTACACCTTC
TRBD2	NA	TRBV5-4	TRBJ2-1	17	CASSFNSRTSGNNEQFF	TGTGCCAGCAGCTTTAACTCACGGACTAGCGGTAACAATGAGCAGTTCTTC
NA	NA	TRBV5-4	TRBJ2-7	13	CASSLTGLDEQYF	TGTGCCAGCAGCTTGACCGGCCTAGACGAGCAGTACTTC
TRBD1	NA	TRBV15	TRBJ1-2	16	CATSRGTGQGGRGYTF	TGTGCCACCAGCAGAGGGACGGGACAGGGAGGGCGTGGCTACACCTTC
NA	few	TRBV5-1	TRBJ2-5	15	CASSLVLAGRETQYF	TGCGCCAGCAGCTTGGTTCTAGCCGGGCGAGAGACCCAGTACTTC
NA	NA	TRBV19	TRBJ1-6	13	CASSETGDSPLHF	TGTGCCAGTAGTGAGACCGGGGATTCACCCCTCCACTTT
NA	once	TRBV19	TRBJ1-1	13	CASSEGIGTEAFF	TGTGCCAGTAGCGAGGGTATTGGCACTGAAGCTTTCTTT